A single sample is the source of the 29 T cell receptor beta chains below, sequenced in a study of T cells after posttransplantation cyclophosphamide. Clones were sequenced by immunoSEQ multiplex PCR, and TCRdb holds only the in-frame ones, with some missing. This sample has about 12,000 clones, each found more than once. Treatment was busulfan-fludarabine conditioning, a marrow graft, and cyclophosphamide on days +3 and +4. Sample: PBMCs, taken after allogeneic stem cell transplant with posttransplant cyclophosphamide. The receptors derive from a female patient between 40 and 55 years old who received an allogeneic stem cell transplant from a related donor, was CMV-positive, and had acute GVHD only. Some of these T cells may belong to the graft donor.

The sample holds many counts of this clone. The CDR3 coding sequence is TGTGCCAGTAGTATAGGGGCGGGAGGGCCCTACAATGAGCAGTTCTTC. This gives the protein CASSIGAGGPYNEQFF. The chain employs TRBV19 and TRBJ2-1, with 9 bases lining up with TRBD2. V gave up 1 base and J gave up 2 bases; unmatched junction bases: 3. This CDR3 has 16 residues. Germline loops: CDR1 LNHDA, CDR2 SQIVND (reference sequence).

This clone was detected ten times or more. This rearrangement joins TRBV5-1 to TRBJ2-7; 7 bases agree with TRBD1. Germline trimming cut 4 bases from V and 5 bases from J; bases unmatched to any gene: 15. Looked up from germline, CDR1 is SGHRS and CDR2 is YFSETQ. The CDR3 is made up of 16 amino acids. This CDR3 reads CASSLLTPGGRHEQYF. For the CDR3, the DNA is TGCGCCAGCAGCCTCCTAACCCCAGGGGGTCGCCACGAGCAGTACTTC. The complete variable domain, with remaining parts taken from reference TRBV5-1 and TRBJ2-7, reads KAGVTQTPRYLIKTRGQQVTLSCSPISGHRSVSWYQQTPGQGLQFLFEYFSETQRNKGNFPGRFSGRQFSNSRSEMNVSTLELGDSALYLCASSLLTPGGRHEQYFGPGTRLTVT.

The table lists this clone with many counts. This chain connects TRBV7-2 to TRBJ2-1; TRBD2 agrees at 7 bases. CDR1 is SGHTA and CDR2 is FQGNSA in the germline V gene. V dropped 5 bases and J dropped 7; count of bases not matched to a gene: 14. The CDR3 runs to 16 residues. This CDR3 reads CASSLGSIAGLNEQFF. The CDR3 DNA is TGTGCCAGCAGCCTGGGGTCCATAGCGGGTCTGAATGAGCAGTTCTTC. Variable domain in full (rest from reference TRBV7-2 and TRBJ2-1): GAGVSQSPSNKVTEKGKDVELRCDPISGHTALYWYRQSLGQGLEFLIYFQGNSAPDKSGLPSDRFSAERTGGSVSTLTIQRTQQEDSAVYLCASSLGSIAGLNEQFFGPGTRLTVL.

Many counts were recorded for this clone. The rearrangement joins TRBV18 to TRBJ1-1; tentatively, D is TRBD1 (6 bases). The CDR3 loop spans 13 amino acids. The germline CDR1 and CDR2 sequences are KGHSH and LQKENI. V was clipped by 6 bases and J by 4 bases, with 12 bases between them. The chain's CDR3 is CASSPTGSTEAFF. Here the CDR3 DNA reads TGTGCCAGCTCGCCTACAGGGAGCACTGAAGCTTTCTTT.

This clone was detected many times. The chain couples TRBV11-2 to TRBJ1-5; a weak D match, TRBD1 (5 bases). The V and J ends lost 4 bases and 7 bases respectively, with 14 bases between them. The CDR3 spans 14 residues. Germline CDR1 is SGHAT and CDR2 is FQNNGV. The CDR3, as DNA: TGTGCCAGCAGCTCCCAGGGTGCCAGCCAGCCCCAGCATTTT. As protein: CASSSQGASQPQHF.

This clone appeared many times. The chain recombines TRBV9 with TRBJ2-2; D is unclear. Germline V gives CDR1 SGDLS, CDR2 YYNGEE. V was shortened by 0 bases and J by 4 bases, with 4 bases between the two germline ends. This CDR3 has 13 amino acids. The CDR3 DNA is TGTGCCAGCAGCGTAGCAGTCACCGGGGAGCTGTTTTTT. The encoded protein is CASSVAVTGELFF.

With respect to this clone: One end of the junction varies from germline; a read error may be responsible. The V gene is TRBV5-1, the J gene TRBJ2-7, with TRBD1 matching over 7 bases. Germline loops: CDR1 SGHRS, CDR2 YFSETQ. CDR3 length: 13 amino acids. In nucleotides, the CDR3 is TGCGCCGGCAGCACGGGACAGACCTACGAGCAGTACTTC. Its translation is CAGSTGQTYEQYF.

Many counts were recorded for this clone. The rearrangement joins TRBV7-9 to TRBJ2-1; 11 bases map to TRBD2. This CDR3 is built from 15 residues. Germline CDR1 reads SEHNR; CDR2 reads FQNEAQ (reference sequence). The J segment lost 4 bases and the V segment lost 1 base, leaving 0 bases of the junction unmatched. In nucleotides, the CDR3 is TGTGCCAGCAGCTTAGGGACTAGCGGGTACAATGAGCAGTTCTTC. Its protein is CASSLGTSGYNEQFF.

This rearrangement joins TRBV30 to TRBJ2-1; TRBD2 aligns across 10 bases. The CDR3 has 13 amino acids. V shed 3 bases, J shed 5 bases, and the junction held 1 base outside the gene matches. Germline loops: CDR1 GTSNPN, CDR2 SVGIG (reference sequence). The CDR3 region is CAWSGLADNEQFF. The CDR3 nucleotides read TGTGCCTGGAGCGGACTAGCGGACAATGAGCAGTTCTTC.

The chain joins TRBV25-1 to TRBJ2-2, with a possible D match to TRBD2 (5 bases). The CDR3 runs 14 residues. Germline V CDR1 and CDR2: MGHDK, SYGVNS. Trimming removed 6 bases at V and 2 bases at J, with 10 bases between. The CDR3 here is CASRGRTNTGELFF. CDR3 in DNA: TGTGCCAGCAGGGGAAGGACTAACACCGGGGAGCTGTTTTTT.

This clone was observed a handful of times. The genes are TRBV7-9 and TRBJ2-3; D is possibly TRBD1 (5 bases). The germline V gene has CDR1 SEHNR and CDR2 FQNEAQ (reference sequence). The CDR3 spans 16 residues. Trimming left V 5 bases short and J 5 bases short, with 20 bases between. The CDR3, as DNA: TGTGCCAGCAGCCCCCGCCCGGGCAGGGTCATAGATACGCAGTATTTT. Translated: CASSPRPGRVIDTQYF.

This clone has a count of ten or more. The chain recombines TRBV4-1 with TRBJ1-2, with D possibly being TRBD1 (5 bases). V was cut by 1 base and J by 3 bases, with 12 bases left in between. This CDR3 contains 15 residues. The germline gives CDR1 MGHRA, CDR2 YSYEKL. Here the CDR3 reads CASSQVGRADYGYTF. CDR3 coding DNA: TGCGCCAGCAGCCAAGTCGGCAGGGCGGACTATGGCTACACCTTC.

The V gene is TRBV4-1, the J gene TRBJ2-3, with 13 bases identical to TRBD2. From germline, CDR1 is MGHRA and CDR2 YSYEKL. The CDR3 contains 18 residues. Trimming at V came to 1 base and at J to 4 bases, leaving 8 bases not matched to a gene. This CDR3 reads CASSQVGLAGERADTQYF. DNA for the CDR3: TGCGCCAGCAGCCAAGTAGGACTAGCGGGAGAGCGGGCAGATACGCAGTATTTT.

This clone was recorded at least ten times. The V gene is TRBV5-1, the J gene TRBJ1-1; 8 bases fit TRBD1. This CDR3 has 13 residues. After removal of 4 bases from V and 10 bases from J, the junction contained 9 bases not matched to a gene. The germline V gene encodes CDR1 SGHRS and CDR2 YFSETQ. The CDR3 region has the DNA TGCGCCAGCAGCGTAGGACAGGGCCTGGGAGCTTTCTTT. Translation gives CASSVGQGLGAFF.

The chain's CDR3 is CASSLGTASSYEQYV. In DNA form, the CDR3 reads TGTGCCAGCAGCTTAGGGACAGCCAGCTCCTACGAGCAGTACGTC. This chain joins TRBV11-3 and TRBJ2-7, with D tentatively TRBD1 (6 bases). CDR3 length: 15 residues. The germline V gene encodes CDR1 SGHNT and CDR2 YENEEA. V gave up 1 base and J gave up 0 bases, with 10 bases separating them.

In this sample, this clone turned up many times. V is TRBV5-1 and J is TRBJ1-1, with D possibly TRBD1 on 5 matching bases. Looked up from germline, CDR1 is SGHRS and CDR2 is YFSETQ. Trimming removed 1 base at V and 6 bases at J, with 19 bases between. The length of the CDR3 is 16 residues. The CDR3 nucleotides are TGCGCCAGCAGCTTGCCAGGGCTGGGAGCGGGGGCTGAAGCTTTCTTT. Its translation is CASSLPGLGAGAEAFF.

The sample holds many counts of this clone. The rearrangement links TRBV10-3 to TRBJ2-5, with D maybe TRBD1 (6 bases). V lost 0 bases to trimming and J lost 5 bases, with 19 bases between them. Per germline, CDR1 ENHRY and CDR2 SYGVKD. The length of the CDR3 is 17 residues. DNA for the CDR3: TGTGCCATCAGTGAGTCGATGGGCAGGGGAAGGTTGGAGACCCAGTACTTC. Its translation: CAISESMGRGRLETQYF.

Ten or more counts support this clone. The chain is built from TRBV4-1 and TRBJ2-7; no reliable D call. Trimming removed 0 bases from V and 2 bases from J, with 11 bases in between. Per germline, CDR1 MGHRA and CDR2 YSYEKL. The CDR3 is 15 residues long. CDR3 amino acids: CASSQEGRPPYEQYF. As DNA, the CDR3 is TGCGCCAGCAGCCAAGAAGGCAGGCCTCCCTACGAGCAGTACTTC.

At least ten counts were recorded for this clone. The chain joins TRBV7-2 to TRBJ2-1, with 9 bases that match TRBD1. The germline V gene has CDR1 SGHTA and CDR2 FQGNSA. The CDR3 has 14 residues. Trimming cost V 7 bases and J 4 bases; bases outside gene matches: 5. CDR3 amino acids: CASTDRGVYNEQFF. In nucleotides, the CDR3 is TGTGCCAGCACAGACAGGGGGGTGTACAATGAGCAGTTCTTC.

The chain is built from TRBV7-2 and TRBJ2-7; 9 bases are a match to TRBD2. The length of the CDR3 is 14 residues. J gave up 2 bases and V 6 bases, and 5 bases lay outside the gene matches. Germline loops: CDR1 SGHTA, CDR2 FQGNSA. CDR3 residues: CASSTTSGTYEQYF. Written as DNA, the CDR3 is TGTGCCAGCAGTACGACTAGCGGCACCTACGAGCAGTACTTC.

This clone was recorded at least ten times. This sequence joins TRBV30 and TRBJ2-3, with D possibly being TRBD2 (5 bases). Trimming stripped 3 bases from V and 2 bases from J, with 15 bases between. Per the germline V gene, CDR1 is GTSNPN and CDR2 is SVGIG (reference sequence). The CDR3 runs to 15 residues. The CDR3 spells CAWRSLALNTDTQYF. The CDR3 nucleotides are TGTGCCTGGAGGTCGTTAGCGCTCAACACAGATACGCAGTATTTT.

This clone has a count of ten or more. Written as DNA, the CDR3 is TGTGCCAGCAGCTTATCTGTGCGGTTAGATACGCAGTATTTT. It specifies CASSLSVRLDTQYF. V usage is TRBV11-2 and J usage is TRBJ2-3; D is ambiguous. There are 14 residues in the CDR3. CDR1 and CDR2 (germline): SGHAT, FQNNGV. Trimming pared 2 bases from V and 5 bases from J, leaving 11 bases between. Variable domain in full (rest from reference TRBV11-2 and TRBJ2-3): EAGVAQSPRYKIIEKRQSVAFWCNPISGHATLYWYQQILGQGPKLLIQFQNNGVVDDSQLPKDRFSAERLKGVDSTLKIQPAKLEDSAVYLCASSLSVRLDTQYFGPGTRLTVL.

This clone was detected many times. This chain connects TRBV30 to TRBJ1-3; D is ambiguous. V lost 0 bases and J 4 bases, leaving 4 bases between the germline ends. Per the germline V gene, CDR1 is GTSNPN and CDR2 is SVGIG (reference sequence). The CDR3 has 12 residues. The CDR3 loop reads CAWSVLGNTIYF. The CDR3, as DNA: TGTGCCTGGAGTGTACTGGGAAACACCATATATTTT.

This clone was found many times. The chain is built from TRBV2 and TRBJ2-7, with 7 nucleotides matching TRBD1. Germline loops: CDR1 SNHLY, CDR2 FYNNEI. The CDR3 is 14 amino acids. V lost 7 bases, J lost 4 bases, and 10 bases stayed unmatched. The CDR3 protein is CASNRDSTFYEQYF. Here the CDR3 DNA reads TGTGCCAGCAACCGGGACAGTACCTTTTACGAGCAGTACTTC.

This clone occurred many times. V usage is TRBV4-3 and J usage is TRBJ2-7; 9 nucleotides match TRBD2. CDR3 length: 18 amino acids. Germline values: CDR1 LGHNA, CDR2 YSLEER. V trimming: 0 bases; J trimming: 3 bases; junction bases outside the gene matches: 12. The CDR3 sequence is CASSQDGWVSGRVYEQYV. Here the CDR3 DNA reads TGCGCCAGCAGCCAAGACGGGTGGGTTAGCGGGAGAGTCTACGAGCAGTACGTC.

This clone was counted ten times or more. The chain joins TRBV11-3 to TRBJ2-2, with 10 nucleotides matching TRBD2. J gave up 0 bases and V 1 base, and 5 bases lay outside the gene matches. The CDR3 contains 18 residues. The germline CDR1 and CDR2 sequences are SGHNT and YENEEA. The CDR3 spells CASSLGLTSGANTGELFF. As DNA, the CDR3 is TGTGCCAGCAGCTTAGGATTAACTAGCGGGGCGAACACCGGGGAGCTGTTTTTT.

This clone was seen at least ten times. This chain connects TRBV19 to TRBJ2-2; D perhaps matches TRBD1 (5 bases). The CDR3 has 15 residues. CDR1 and CDR2 (germline): LNHDA, SQIVND (reference sequence). V lost 7 bases to trimming and J lost 0 bases, with 12 bases between them. The CDR3 nucleotides are TGTGCCAGTAACCCCCGACAGCCGAACACCGGGGAGCTGTTTTTT. It yields the protein CASNPRQPNTGELFF.

This clone has more than one count but fewer than ten. The chain has TRBV6-5 and TRBJ2-3, with 7 bases that match TRBD1. The trim removed 5 bases at V and 5 bases at J, leaving 4 bases unmatched. The CDR3 is 13 amino acids. The germline V gene has CDR1 MNHEY and CDR2 SVGAGI. CDR3: CASSNGDRDTQYF. The DNA of the CDR3 is TGTGCCAGCAGTAACGGGGACAGAGATACGCAGTATTTT.

This clone appeared many times. The chain links TRBV6-1 to TRBJ2-1; D uncertain. This CDR3 has 12 residues. V was pared by 6 bases and J by 4 bases, with 7 bases between. CDR1 and CDR2 from the germline V gene are MNHNS and SASEGT. In DNA form, the CDR3 reads TGTGCCAGCAGACCAGAATACAATGAGCAGTTCTTC. It translates to CASRPEYNEQFF.